This TCR beta chain was sequenced for a study of cytomegalovirus exposure and HLA in healthy donors. Study-level findings and limits: A classifier reportedly called cytomegalovirus status with high sensitivity and specificity. Listed as cytomegalovirus-associated were 150 to 200 TCR beta chains.

Notes on this clone: Antigen specificity is unknown.

Per germline, CDR1 WNHNN and CDR2 SYGVQD (reference sequence). V lost 2 bases and J 4 bases, leaving 16 bases between the germline ends. CDR3 length: 16 residues. Clones were sequenced by immunoSEQ multiplex PCR, and TCRdb holds only the in-frame ones, with some missing. The sample holds roughly 76,000 clones, approximately 95% seen once. Sequenced sample: PBMCs. This chain joins TRBV10-1 and TRBJ2-3; no clear D gene. The clonotype originates from a man younger than 35 in good health and CMV-seropositive. CDR3 protein: CASSEGQVVFPDTQYF. The CDR3 bases are TGCGCCAGCAGTGAGGGCCAGGTTGTCTTTCCAGATACGCAGTATTTT.